This record covers a single T cell receptor beta chain. The antigen is unknown. V gave up 7 bases and J gave up 0 bases, with 16 bases separating them. This CDR3 contains 16 residues. CDR1 SNHLY and CDR2 FYNNEI come from the germline V gene. This specimen comes from a study of cytomegalovirus exposure and HLA in healthy donors. General observations from the study: The classifier, whose performance was assessed in both the original and validation cohorts, reportedly diagnosed cytomegalovirus status with high specificity and sensitivity. Some V segments, including TRBV6-2 and TRBV6-3, were excluded as indistinguishable. Presence/absence analysis assumed near-uniform sequencing depth across donors.

The PCR employed 60 Vbeta primers together with 13 Jbeta primers. The method was immunoSEQ multiplex PCR; TCRdb's version includes in-frame clones alone and lacks a portion of them. Altogether more than 100,000 clones are present, approximately 80% being singletons, with the ten largest covering 1%. This sequence was found in a man in his forties in good health and CMV-seronegative. The chain employs TRBV2 and TRBJ2-1, with D perhaps TRBD1 (6 bases). Sequenced sample: PBMCs. The CDR3 is CASTPHDRSSYNEQFF. CDR3 DNA: TGTGCCAGCACCCCTCACGACAGGAGCTCCTACAATGAGCAGTTCTTC.